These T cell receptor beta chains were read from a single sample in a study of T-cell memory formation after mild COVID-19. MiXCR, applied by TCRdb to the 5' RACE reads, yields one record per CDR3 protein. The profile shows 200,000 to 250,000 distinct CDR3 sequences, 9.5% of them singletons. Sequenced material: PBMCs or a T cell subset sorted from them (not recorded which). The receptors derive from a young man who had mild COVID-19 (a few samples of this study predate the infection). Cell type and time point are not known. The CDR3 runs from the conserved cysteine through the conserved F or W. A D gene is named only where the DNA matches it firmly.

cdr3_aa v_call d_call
CASSLDRTSGNTIYF TRBV5-4 NA
CAISESGETQYF TRBV10-3 NA
CASSLEGAGMNTEAFF TRBV7-8 TRBD1
CASSRWTADGDEKLFF TRBV3-1 NA
CSVEEPNQPQHF TRBV29-1 NA
CASSLLQGLDYEQYF TRBV7-2 TRBD1
CASSPGLAGVSNTGELFF TRBV3-1 TRBD2
CASSQLAFSSYNEQFF TRBV5-6 TRBD2
CASATVTDTQYF TRBV12-5 NA
CSATGTGISGANVLTF TRBV29-1 TRBD1
CSVVPTTPGTIETQYF TRBV29-1 NA
CASSRSDFTDTQYF TRBV6-5 NA
CSAVLLGVTDTQYF TRBV20-1 NA
CASSERGNTEAFF TRBV6-1 NA
CASSLVGTSGSTDTRYF TRBV7-2 TRBD2
CASSYPGLLGIQYF TRBV6-2/TRBV6-3 NA
CRPGLAGGSNEQFF TRBV20-1 TRBD2
CATSDPKSDEQYF TRBV24-1 NA
CSVRLGQGTDTQYF TRBV29-1 TRBD1
CASSQGDSHQPQHF TRBV3-1 TRBD1
CASSLDRAGGQPQHF TRBV7-2 NA
CASSAGTSGVTGELFF TRBV9 TRBD2
CSVEVTAGELFF TRBV29-1 NA
CASSRRTGGEEAFF TRBV7-2 TRBD1
CASSLGGASAF TRBV12-3/TRBV12-4 NA
CASSLDRGAGDTQYF TRBV5-4 TRBD1
CASSQVGLYGQPQHF TRBV4-1 NA
CASMRDGTGQFF TRBV19 TRBD1
CASSGVDNEQFF TRBV7-7 NA
CASSPANSDTQYF TRBV27 NA
CASSVGTVAGQQETQYF TRBV9 TRBD2
CASSPARDATNEKLFF TRBV5-1 NA
CSARDPQGSGGYTF TRBV20-1 TRBD1
CASSSETRSTGELFF TRBV12-3/TRBV12-4 NA
CASSPAGGRYNEQFF TRBV28 TRBD2
CAWKMGQLETQYF TRBV30 TRBD1
CASSPSVGIADTQYF TRBV7-9 NA
CAWNGGLNEQFF TRBV30 NA
CSASRDRANQPQHF TRBV20-1 TRBD1
CASTTDRRGLSPLHF TRBV7-2 NA
CASSFGRTRNEQFF TRBV11-2 NA
CASTPFRDRVEGYTF TRBV19 TRBD1
CSVSWGEGQYF TRBV29-1 NA
CSARPFWGERDTQYF TRBV20-1 NA
CSARATGEQYF TRBV20-1 NA
CASSLVYGSNQPQHF TRBV7-2 NA
CASSQRLAATGELFF TRBV3-1 TRBD2
CASSFTGNNEQFF TRBV11-2 NA
CASSPTLFGQQETQYF TRBV5-1 NA